Below, 11 T cell receptor beta chains from the same sample are listed, as sequenced in a study of patients and donors after allogeneic stem cell transplantation. TCRdb re-analysed the RT-PCR reads in MiXCR, keeping a single row per CDR3 protein. The table includes about a million distinct CDR3 sequences, about a sixth detected once. The specimen sequenced was blood, either unsorted or a sorted T cell fraction (not recorded which). The receptor set was obtained from a human donor who was either an allogeneic HSCT recipient or a stem cell or donor lymphocyte infusion donor (not recorded which). It is not recorded whose cells these are; they may come from a transplant donor.

This clonotype was found a few times. V is TRBV6-2 or TRBV6-3 and J is TRBJ2-1; tentatively, D is TRBD2 (6 bases). Germline V gene lookup returns CDR1 MNHEY and CDR2 SVGEGT. V gave up 4 bases and J gave up 3 bases, with 10 bases separating them. The CDR3 has 14 amino acids. The CDR3: CASSSIGGYNEQFF. Here the CDR3 DNA reads TGTGCCAGCAGTTCCATCGGGGGCTACAATGAGCAGTTCTTC.

This clonotype has ten or more counts. This sequence joins TRBV20-1 and TRBJ1-1, with D unresolved. V shed 3 bases and J shed 1 base, with 6 bases lying between them. Germline V gene sequence: CDR1 DFQATT, CDR2 SNEGSKA (reference sequence). This CDR3 is built from 12 residues. CDR3 protein: CSARSGNTEAFF. The CDR3 DNA reads as TGCAGTGCTAGGTCGGGGAACACTGAAGCTTTCTTT.

This clonotype occurred many times. This chain joins TRBV4-3 and TRBJ2-2; a weak D match, TRBD2 (6 bases). V gave up 0 bases and J gave up 6 bases, with 11 bases separating them. CDR1 and CDR2 (germline): LGHNA, YSLEER. The CDR3 loop spans 15 amino acids. CDR3 region: CASSQDPSVPGELFF. CDR3 nucleotides: TGCGCCAGCAGCCAAGATCCTAGCGTTCCCGGGGAGCTGTTTTTT.

This chain connects TRBV20-1 to TRBJ1-1; maybe TRBD1 (5 bases). V was pared by 6 bases and J by 1 base, with 12 bases between. This CDR3 has 13 residues. Germline V gene lookup returns CDR1 DFQATT and CDR2 SNEGSKA (reference sequence). CDR3 in DNA: TGCAGTGCAGCAGGGAGAAGGAACACTGAAGCTTTCTTT. Amino acid sequence: CSAAGRRNTEAFF.

The chain joins TRBV20-1 to TRBJ2-1, with 16 positions matching TRBD2. This CDR3 comprises 17 residues. Germline CDR1 is DFQATT and CDR2 is SNEGSKA (reference sequence). The CDR3 nucleotides are TGCGGGGTAGACGGGACTAGCGGGAGGGCCTCCTACAATGAGCAGTTCTTC. This encodes CGVDGTSGRASYNEQFF.

The sample holds a few counts of this clonotype. V is TRBV2 and J is TRBJ2-3, with D unclear. This CDR3 has 14 residues. Trimming took off 8 bases at V and 3 bases at J, with 15 bases between the two ends. CDR1 and CDR2 (germline): SNHLY, FYNNEI. The CDR3 nucleotides are TGTGCCAGCGATAACTCCCCAGAGACAGATACGCAGTATTTT. Translating it yields CASDNSPETDTQYF.

This clonotype was counted ten times or more. The chain employs TRBV10-3 and TRBJ2-7; D may match TRBD1 or TRBD2 (6 bases each). Germline CDR1 ENHRY, CDR2 SYGVKD. CDR3 length equals 12 residues. Trimming removed 11 bases from V and 2 bases from J, with 13 bases in between. CDR3 sequence reads: CAVRGETYEQYF. CDR3 coding DNA: TGTGCCGTGAGGGGGGAAACCTACGAGCAGTACTTC.

This chain uses TRBV20-1 with TRBJ1-1; 9 bases align to TRBD1. The trim removed 0 bases at V and 7 bases at J, leaving 18 bases unmatched. The CDR3 is 18 amino acids. The V gene's germline CDR1 is DFQATT and CDR2 SNEGSKA (reference sequence). The CDR3 DNA follows: TGCAGTGCTAGAGACCCCGGGACAGGGAGGGTTCGGCTAAGTGAAGCTTTCTTT. Residues: CSARDPGTGRVRLSEAFF.

This clonotype was seen a handful of times. The V and J genes are TRBV9 and TRBJ1-6; tentatively, D is TRBD1 (6 bases). Trimming removed 0 bases from V and 0 bases from J, with 13 bases in between. CDR1 is SGDLS and CDR2 is YYNGEE in the germline V gene. This CDR3 is 18 amino acids long. In DNA, the CDR3 is TGTGCCAGCAGCGTAGGGGGAGGGGGAAGCTCCTATAATTCACCCCTCCACTTT. It translates to CASSVGGGGSSYNSPLHF.

The sample holds a few counts of this clonotype. The chain uses TRBV4-3 and TRBJ1-6; no definite D call. V was clipped by 4 bases and J by 6 bases, with 13 bases between them. This CDR3 region has 15 residues. CDR1 and CDR2 (germline): LGHNA, YSLEER. CDR3 in amino acids: CASSPTDRSNSPLHF. For the CDR3, the DNA is TGCGCCAGCAGCCCTACTGACCGATCTAATTCACCCCTCCACTTT.

This clonotype showed up just a few times. This chain links TRBV7-2 with TRBJ1-6; weak D call: TRBD1 (5 bases). Trimming stripped 5 bases from V and 4 bases from J, with 18 bases between. This CDR3 region has 17 residues. The germline V gene encodes CDR1 SGHTA and CDR2 FQGNSA. The CDR3 DNA reads TGTGCCAGCAGCCCAAGGGAACAGGCGGTTTATAATTCACCCCTCCACTTT. It yields the protein CASSPREQAVYNSPLHF.